A single sample is the source of the 7 T cell receptor beta chains below, sequenced in a study of human thymus T cells. The protocol was immunoSEQ multiplex PCR, while the TCRdb copy is restricted to in-frame clones and leaves out a portion. The sample lists around 45,000 clones, just under 95% occurring once. The material sequenced was blood. The receptors stem from a girl under two years old with a congenital heart defect but otherwise immunologically healthy.

The chain links TRBV4-1 to TRBJ2-2, with 9 bases fitting TRBD1. This CDR3 spans 17 amino acids. Unmatched junction bases numbered 8, after V lost 0 bases and J lost 6 bases. Germline CDR1 reads MGHRA; CDR2 reads YSYEKL. In DNA, the CDR3 is TGCGCCAGCAGCCAAGAACAGGGGGCCCTAGGGGCCGGGGAGCTGTTTTTT. This gives the protein CASSQEQGALGAGELFF.

The gene calls are TRBV11-2 and TRBJ1-1; D call uncertain. V was clipped by 1 base and J by 0 bases, with 15 bases between them. Per the germline V gene, CDR1 is SGHAT and CDR2 is FQNNGV. The CDR3 spans 17 residues. This CDR3 reads CASSLVLRRSLNTEAFF. In nucleotides, the CDR3 is TGTGCCAGCAGCTTAGTTTTAAGGCGATCCTTGAACACTGAAGCTTTCTTT.

The V and J genes are TRBV5-1 and TRBJ2-3; D is perhaps TRBD2 (6 bases). Trimming pared 0 bases from V and 0 bases from J, leaving 23 bases between. Germline V lookup: CDR1 SGHRS, CDR2 YFSETQ. The CDR3 is made up of 20 amino acids. CDR3 nucleotide sequence: TGCGCCAGCAGCTTGGCCCCGATGAGGGGTGGGGGGACCAGCACAGATACGCAGTATTTT. As protein: CASSLAPMRGGGTSTDTQYF. The variable domain in full, completed from reference TRBV5-1 and TRBJ2-3, reads KAGVTQTPRYLIKTRGQQVTLSCSPISGHRSVSWYQQTPGQGLQFLFEYFSETQRNKGNFPGRFSGRQFSNSRSEMNVSTLELGDSALYLCASSLAPMRGGGTSTDTQYFGPGTRLTVL.

The chain employs TRBV19 and TRBJ1-5, with a tentative D call TRBD1 (5 bases). Germline assignment: CDR1 LNHDA and CDR2 SQIVND (reference sequence). The CDR3 length is 17 residues. With 6 bases removed from V and 4 bases from J, the gap between germline ends came to 22 bases. In DNA form, the CDR3 reads TGTGCCAGTAGCCGTGACGGCACAGGTGCGAAGAATCAGCCCCAGCATTTT. Protein product: CASSRDGTGAKNQPQHF.

Only one count was recorded for this clone. The genes are TRBV6-1 and TRBJ2-7; 7 nucleotides line up with TRBD1. V dropped 2 bases and J dropped 4; count of bases not matched to a gene: 14. CDR1 and CDR2 (germline): MNHNS, SASEGT. The CDR3 spans 17 residues. The DNA of the CDR3 is TGTGCCAGCAGTGAATGGGGGCACGAACAGGGGCATTACGAGCAGTACTTC. It translates to CASSEWGHEQGHYEQYF.

The chain couples TRBV7-9 to TRBJ2-6, with D possibly TRBD2 on 5 matching bases. Trimming cost V 4 bases and J 2 bases, with 18 bases left between them. Germline-derived CDR1 and CDR2 are SEHNR and FQNEAQ (reference sequence). CDR3 length: 18 amino acids. Here the CDR3 reads CASSWRRRAPTGANVLTF. In DNA, the CDR3 is TGTGCCAGCAGCTGGCGAAGGCGGGCCCCAACTGGGGCCAACGTCCTGACTTTC.

The chain is built from TRBV10-3 and TRBJ1-2; 8 nucleotides align to TRBD1. Trimming cost V 6 bases and J 7 bases; bases outside gene matches: 10. Looked up from germline, CDR1 is ENHRY and CDR2 is SYGVKD. The length of the CDR3 is 14 residues. Here the CDR3 DNA reads TGTGCCATCAGCAACCTTAACAGGGGGGGTGGCTACACCTTC. Translated, it gives CAISNLNRGGGYTF.